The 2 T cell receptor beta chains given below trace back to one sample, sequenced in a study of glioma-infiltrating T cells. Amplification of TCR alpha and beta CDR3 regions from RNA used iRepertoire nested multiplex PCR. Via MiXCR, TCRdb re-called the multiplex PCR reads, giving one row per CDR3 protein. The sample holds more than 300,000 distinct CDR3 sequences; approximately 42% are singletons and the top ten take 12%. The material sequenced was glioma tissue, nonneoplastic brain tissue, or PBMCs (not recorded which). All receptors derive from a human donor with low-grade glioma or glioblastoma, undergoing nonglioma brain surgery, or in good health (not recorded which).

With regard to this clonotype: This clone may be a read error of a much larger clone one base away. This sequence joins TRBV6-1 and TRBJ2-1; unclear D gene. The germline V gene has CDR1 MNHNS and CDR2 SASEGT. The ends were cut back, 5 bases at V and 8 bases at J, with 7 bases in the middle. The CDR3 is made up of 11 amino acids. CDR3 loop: CASSLTYEQFF. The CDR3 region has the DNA TGTGCCAGCAGTCTGACCTATGAGCAGTTCTTC.

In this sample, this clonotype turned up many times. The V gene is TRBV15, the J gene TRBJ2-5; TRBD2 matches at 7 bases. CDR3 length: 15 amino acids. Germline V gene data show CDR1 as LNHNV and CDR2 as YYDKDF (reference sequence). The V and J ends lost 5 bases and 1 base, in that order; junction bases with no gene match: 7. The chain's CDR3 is CATSAKLATQETQYF. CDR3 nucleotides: TGTGCCACCAGCGCAAAACTAGCGACCCAAGAGACCCAGTACTTC.